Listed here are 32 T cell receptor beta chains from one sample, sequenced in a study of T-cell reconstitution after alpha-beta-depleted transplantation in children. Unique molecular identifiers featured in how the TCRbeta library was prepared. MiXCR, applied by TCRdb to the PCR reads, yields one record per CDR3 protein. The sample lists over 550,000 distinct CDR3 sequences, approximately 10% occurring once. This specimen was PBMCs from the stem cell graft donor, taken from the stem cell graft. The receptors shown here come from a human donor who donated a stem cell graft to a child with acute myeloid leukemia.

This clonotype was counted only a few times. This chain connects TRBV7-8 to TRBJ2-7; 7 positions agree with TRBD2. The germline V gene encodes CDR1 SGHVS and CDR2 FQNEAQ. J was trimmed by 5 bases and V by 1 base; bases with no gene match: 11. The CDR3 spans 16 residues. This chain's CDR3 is CASSLVAGGRSHEQYF. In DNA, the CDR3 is TGTGCCAGCAGCTTAGTTGCGGGCGGGAGATCCCACGAGCAGTACTTC.

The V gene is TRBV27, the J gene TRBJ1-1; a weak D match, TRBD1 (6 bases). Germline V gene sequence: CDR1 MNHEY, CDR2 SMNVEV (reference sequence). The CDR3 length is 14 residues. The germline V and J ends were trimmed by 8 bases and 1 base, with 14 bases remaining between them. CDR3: CASGGGRTNTEAFF. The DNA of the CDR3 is TGTGCCAGCGGGGGGGGCAGGACGAACACTGAAGCTTTCTTT.

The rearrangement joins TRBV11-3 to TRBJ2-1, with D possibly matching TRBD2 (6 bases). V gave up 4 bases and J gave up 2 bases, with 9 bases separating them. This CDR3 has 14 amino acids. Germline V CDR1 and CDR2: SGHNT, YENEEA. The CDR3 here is CASSSEGPYNEQFF. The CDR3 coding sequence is TGTGCCAGCAGCTCGGAGGGCCCCTACAATGAGCAGTTCTTC.

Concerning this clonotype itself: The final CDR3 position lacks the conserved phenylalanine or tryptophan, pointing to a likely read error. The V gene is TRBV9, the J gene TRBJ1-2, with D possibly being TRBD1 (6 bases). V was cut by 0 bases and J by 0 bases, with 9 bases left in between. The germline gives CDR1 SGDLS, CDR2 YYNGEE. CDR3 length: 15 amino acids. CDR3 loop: CASSVVAGANYGYTS. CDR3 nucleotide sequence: TGTGCCAGCAGCGTAGTGGCAGGGGCTAACTATGGCTACACCTCC.

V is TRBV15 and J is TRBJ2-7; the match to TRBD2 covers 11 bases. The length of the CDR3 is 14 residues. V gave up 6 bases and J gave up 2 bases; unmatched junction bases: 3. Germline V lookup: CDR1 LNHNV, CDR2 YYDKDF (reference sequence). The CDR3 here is CATSRLAGPYEQYF. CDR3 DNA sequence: TGTGCCACCAGTAGACTAGCGGGGCCCTACGAGCAGTACTTC.

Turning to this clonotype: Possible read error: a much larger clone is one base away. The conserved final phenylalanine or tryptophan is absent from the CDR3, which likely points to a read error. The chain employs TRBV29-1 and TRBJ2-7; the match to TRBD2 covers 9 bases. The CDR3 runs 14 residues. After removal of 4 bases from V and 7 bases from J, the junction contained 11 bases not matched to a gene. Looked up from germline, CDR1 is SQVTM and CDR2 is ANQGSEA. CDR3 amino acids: CSVADLAGVGEQYL. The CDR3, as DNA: TGCAGCGTTGCAGACTTAGCGGGAGTGGGGGAGCAGTACTTG.

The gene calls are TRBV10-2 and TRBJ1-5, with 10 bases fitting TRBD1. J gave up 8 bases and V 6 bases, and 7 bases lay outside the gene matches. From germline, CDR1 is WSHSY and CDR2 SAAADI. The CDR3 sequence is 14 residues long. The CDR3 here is CASRGQGSWEPQHF. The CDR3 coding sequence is TGCGCCAGCAGGGGACAGGGGAGTTGGGAGCCCCAGCATTTT.

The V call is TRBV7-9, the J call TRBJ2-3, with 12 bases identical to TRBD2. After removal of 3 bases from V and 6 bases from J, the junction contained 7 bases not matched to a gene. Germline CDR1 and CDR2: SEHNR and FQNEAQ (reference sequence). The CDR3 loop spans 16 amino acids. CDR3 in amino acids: CASSFPLAGGPDTQYF. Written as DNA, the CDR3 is TGTGCCAGCAGCTTTCCGCTAGCGGGAGGGCCGGATACGCAGTATTTT.

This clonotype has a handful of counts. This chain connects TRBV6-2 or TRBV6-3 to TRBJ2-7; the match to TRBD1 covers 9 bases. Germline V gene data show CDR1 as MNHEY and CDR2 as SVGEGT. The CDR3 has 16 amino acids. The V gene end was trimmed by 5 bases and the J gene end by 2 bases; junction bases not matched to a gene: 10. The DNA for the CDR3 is TGTGCCAGCAGTAACACCCGGGACAGGGCCGCCTACGAGCAGTACTTC. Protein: CASSNTRDRAAYEQYF.

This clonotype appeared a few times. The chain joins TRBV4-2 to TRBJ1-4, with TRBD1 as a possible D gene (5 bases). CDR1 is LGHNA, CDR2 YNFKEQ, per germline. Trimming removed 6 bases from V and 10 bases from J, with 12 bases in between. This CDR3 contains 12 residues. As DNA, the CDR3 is TGTGCCAGCAGGGTACCTGGGGGAAAACTGTTTTTT. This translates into CASRVPGGKLFF.

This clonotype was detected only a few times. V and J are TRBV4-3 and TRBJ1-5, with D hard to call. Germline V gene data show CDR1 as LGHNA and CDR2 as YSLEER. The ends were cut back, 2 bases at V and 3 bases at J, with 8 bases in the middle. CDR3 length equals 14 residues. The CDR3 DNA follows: TGCGCCAGCAGCCAATACACAGACAATCAGCCCCAGCATTTT. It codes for CASSQYTDNQPQHF.

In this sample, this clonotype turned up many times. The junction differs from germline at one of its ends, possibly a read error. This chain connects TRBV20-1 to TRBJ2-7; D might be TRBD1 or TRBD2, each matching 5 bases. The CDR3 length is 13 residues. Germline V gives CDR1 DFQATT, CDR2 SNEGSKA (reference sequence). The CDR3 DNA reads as TGCAGTGCTAGTGGCAGGACCCTGGGGGAGCAGCACTTC. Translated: CSASGRTLGEQHF.

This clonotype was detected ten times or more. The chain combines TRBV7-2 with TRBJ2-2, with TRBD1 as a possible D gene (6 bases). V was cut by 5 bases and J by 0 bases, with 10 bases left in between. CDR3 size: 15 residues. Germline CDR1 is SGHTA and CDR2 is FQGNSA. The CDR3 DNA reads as TGTGCCAGCAGCCCGGACAGCTCGAACACCGGGGAGCTGTTTTTT. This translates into CASSPDSSNTGELFF.

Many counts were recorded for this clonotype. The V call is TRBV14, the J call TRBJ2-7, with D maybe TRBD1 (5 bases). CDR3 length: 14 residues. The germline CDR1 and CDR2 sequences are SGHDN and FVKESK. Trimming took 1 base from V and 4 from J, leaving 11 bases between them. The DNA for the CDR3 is TGTGCCAGCAGCCAAGCAGGGCGGAGTTACGAGCAGTACTTC. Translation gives CASSQAGRSYEQYF.

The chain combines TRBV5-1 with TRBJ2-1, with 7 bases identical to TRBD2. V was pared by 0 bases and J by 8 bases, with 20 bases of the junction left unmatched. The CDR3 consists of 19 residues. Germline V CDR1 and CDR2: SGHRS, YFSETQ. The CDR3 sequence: CASSLGAGSASGPWDEQFF. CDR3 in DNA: TGCGCCAGCAGCTTGGGAGCAGGGTCGGCTAGCGGCCCATGGGATGAGCAGTTCTTC.

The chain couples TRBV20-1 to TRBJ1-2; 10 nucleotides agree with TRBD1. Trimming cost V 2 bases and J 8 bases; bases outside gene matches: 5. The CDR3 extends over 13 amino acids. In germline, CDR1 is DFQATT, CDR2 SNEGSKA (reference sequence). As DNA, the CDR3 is TGCAGTGCTAGACCGGGACAGGGGAAAGGCTACACCTTC. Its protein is CSARPGQGKGYTF.

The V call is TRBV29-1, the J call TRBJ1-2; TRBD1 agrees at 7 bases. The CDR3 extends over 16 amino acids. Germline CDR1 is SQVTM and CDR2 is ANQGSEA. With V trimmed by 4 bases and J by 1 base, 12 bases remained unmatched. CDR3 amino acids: CSVVSPRDRDNYGYTF. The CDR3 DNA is TGCAGCGTTGTTAGCCCCCGGGACAGAGATAACTATGGCTACACCTTC. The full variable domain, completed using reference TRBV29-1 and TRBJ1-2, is SAVISQKPSRDICQRGTSLTIQCQVDSQVTMMFWYRQQPGQSLTLIATANQGSEATYESGFVIDKFPISRPNLTFSTLTVSNMSPEDSSIYLCSVVSPRDRDNYGYTFGSGTRLTVV.

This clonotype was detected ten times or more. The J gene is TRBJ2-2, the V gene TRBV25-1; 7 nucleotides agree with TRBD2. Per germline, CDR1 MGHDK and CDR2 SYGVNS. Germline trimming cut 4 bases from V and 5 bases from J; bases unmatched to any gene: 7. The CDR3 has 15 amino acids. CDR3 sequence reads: CASSGKGAGTGELFF. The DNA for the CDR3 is TGTGCCAGCAGTGGAAAGGGAGCGGGGACCGGGGAGCTGTTTTTT.

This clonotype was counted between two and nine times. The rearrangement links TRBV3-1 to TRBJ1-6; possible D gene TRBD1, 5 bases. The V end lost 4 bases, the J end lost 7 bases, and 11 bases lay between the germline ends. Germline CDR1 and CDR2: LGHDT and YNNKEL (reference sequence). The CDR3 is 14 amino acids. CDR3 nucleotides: TGTGCCAGCAGCCTTCCGACAGAGAATTCACCCCTCCACTTT. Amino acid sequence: CASSLPTENSPLHF.

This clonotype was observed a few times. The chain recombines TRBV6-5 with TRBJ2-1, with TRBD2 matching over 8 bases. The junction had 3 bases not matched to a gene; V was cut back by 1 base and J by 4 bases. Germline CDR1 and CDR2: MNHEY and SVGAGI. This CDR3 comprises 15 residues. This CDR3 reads CASSYYSGIYNEQFF. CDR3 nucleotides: TGTGCCAGCAGTTACTATAGCGGGATTTACAATGAGCAGTTCTTC.

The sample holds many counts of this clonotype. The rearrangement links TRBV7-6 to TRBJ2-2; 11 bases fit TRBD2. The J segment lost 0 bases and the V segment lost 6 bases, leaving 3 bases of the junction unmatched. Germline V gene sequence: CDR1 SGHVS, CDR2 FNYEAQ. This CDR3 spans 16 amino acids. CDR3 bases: TGTGCCAGCAGTAGACTAGCGGGATCGAACACCGGGGAGCTGTTTTTT. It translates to CASSRLAGSNTGELFF.

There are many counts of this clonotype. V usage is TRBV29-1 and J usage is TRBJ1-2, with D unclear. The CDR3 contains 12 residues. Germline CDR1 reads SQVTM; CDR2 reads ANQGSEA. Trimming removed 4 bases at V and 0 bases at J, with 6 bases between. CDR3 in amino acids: CSVGGSNYGYTF. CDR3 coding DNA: TGCAGCGTTGGAGGATCTAACTATGGCTACACCTTC.

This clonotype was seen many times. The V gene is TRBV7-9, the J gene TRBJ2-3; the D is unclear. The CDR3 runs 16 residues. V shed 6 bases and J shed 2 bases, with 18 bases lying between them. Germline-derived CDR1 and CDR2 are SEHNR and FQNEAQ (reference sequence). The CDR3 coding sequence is TGTGCCAGCAGTTCGACTTTTGAGCGCTACACAGATACGCAGTATTTT. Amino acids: CASSSTFERYTDTQYF.

The DNA of the CDR3 is TGTGCCAGCAGCTTAATGGGACAGAAAGAGACCCAGTACTTC. Protein sequence: CASSLMGQKETQYF. This rearrangement joins TRBV11-2 to TRBJ2-5, with 7 nucleotides matching TRBD1. The germline gives CDR1 SGHAT, CDR2 FQNNGV. This CDR3 has 14 residues. V was pared by 2 bases and J by 3 bases, with 3 bases of the junction left unmatched.

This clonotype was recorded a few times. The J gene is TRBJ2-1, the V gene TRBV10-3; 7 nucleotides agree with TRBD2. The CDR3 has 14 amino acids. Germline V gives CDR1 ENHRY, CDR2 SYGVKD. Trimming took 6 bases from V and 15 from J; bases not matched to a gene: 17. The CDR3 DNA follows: TGTGCCATCAGCCCAGAACCTAGCGGAACACCTCCGTTCTTC. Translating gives CAISPEPSGTPPFF.

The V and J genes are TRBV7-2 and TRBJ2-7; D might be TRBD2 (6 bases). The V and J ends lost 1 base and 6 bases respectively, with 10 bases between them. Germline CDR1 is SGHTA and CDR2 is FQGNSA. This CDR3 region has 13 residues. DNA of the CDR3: TGTGCCAGCAGCTTAGAAAGGGACTCCGAGCAGTACTTC. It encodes CASSLERDSEQYF.

The CDR3 DNA follows: TGCGCCAGCAGCTTGGAGCGGGGCCCCACAGATACGCAGTATTTT. This translates into CASSLERGPTDTQYF. The chain employs TRBV5-1 and TRBJ2-3; the match to TRBD2 covers 7 bases. Germline CDR1 SGHRS, CDR2 YFSETQ. The CDR3 is made up of 15 amino acids. Trimming removed 0 bases from V and 2 bases from J; junction bases left unmatched: 3.

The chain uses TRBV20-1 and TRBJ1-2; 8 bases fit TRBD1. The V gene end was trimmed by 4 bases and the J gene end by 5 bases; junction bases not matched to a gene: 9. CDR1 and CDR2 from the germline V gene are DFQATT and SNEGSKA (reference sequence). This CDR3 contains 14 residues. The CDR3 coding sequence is TGCAGTGCTACCGGACAGGGACTAGGGTATGGCTACACCTTC. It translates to CSATGQGLGYGYTF.

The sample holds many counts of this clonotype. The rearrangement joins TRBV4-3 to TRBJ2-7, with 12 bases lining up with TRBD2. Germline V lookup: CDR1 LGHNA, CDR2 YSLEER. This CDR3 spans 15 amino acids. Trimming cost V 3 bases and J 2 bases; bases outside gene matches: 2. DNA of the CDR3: TGCGCCAGCAGCCACCTAGCGGGAGGGCCCTACGAGCAGTACTTC. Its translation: CASSHLAGGPYEQYF.

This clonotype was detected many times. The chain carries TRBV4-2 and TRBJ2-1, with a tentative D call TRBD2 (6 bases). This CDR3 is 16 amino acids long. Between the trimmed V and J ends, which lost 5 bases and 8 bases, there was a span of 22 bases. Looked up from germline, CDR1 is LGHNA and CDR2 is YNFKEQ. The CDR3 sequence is CASSSPGGGPRDEQFF. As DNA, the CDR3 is TGTGCCAGCAGCTCCCCTGGCGGAGGGCCAAGGGATGAGCAGTTCTTC.

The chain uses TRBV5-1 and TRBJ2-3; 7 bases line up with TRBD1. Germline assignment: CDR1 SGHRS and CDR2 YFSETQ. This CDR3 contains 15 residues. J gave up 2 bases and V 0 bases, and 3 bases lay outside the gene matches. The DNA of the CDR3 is TGCGCCAGCAGCTTGGAGGACAGGATCACAGATACGCAGTATTTT. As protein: CASSLEDRITDTQYF. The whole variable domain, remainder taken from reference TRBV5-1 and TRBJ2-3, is KAGVTQTPRYLIKTRGQQVTLSCSPISGHRSVSWYQQTPGQGLQFLFEYFSETQRNKGNFPGRFSGRQFSNSRSEMNVSTLELGDSALYLCASSLEDRITDTQYFGPGTRLTVL.

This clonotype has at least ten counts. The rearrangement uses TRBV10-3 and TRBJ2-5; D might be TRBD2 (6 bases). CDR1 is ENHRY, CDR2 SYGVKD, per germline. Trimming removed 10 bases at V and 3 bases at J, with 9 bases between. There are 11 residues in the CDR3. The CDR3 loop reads CATSAKETQYF. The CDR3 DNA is TGTGCCACTAGCGCGAAAGAGACCCAGTACTTC.